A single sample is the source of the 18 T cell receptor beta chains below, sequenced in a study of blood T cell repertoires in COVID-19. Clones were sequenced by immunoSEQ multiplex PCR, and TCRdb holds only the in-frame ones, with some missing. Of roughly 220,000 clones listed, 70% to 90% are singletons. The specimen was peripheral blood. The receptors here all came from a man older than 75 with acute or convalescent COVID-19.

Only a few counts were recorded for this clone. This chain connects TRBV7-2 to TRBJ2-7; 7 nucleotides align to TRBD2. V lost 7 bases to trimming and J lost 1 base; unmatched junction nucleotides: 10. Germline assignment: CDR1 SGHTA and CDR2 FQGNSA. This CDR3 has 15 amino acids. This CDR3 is CASTPGGSGSYEQYF. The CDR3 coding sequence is TGTGCCAGCACGCCGGGCGGGAGCGGGTCCTACGAGCAGTACTTC.

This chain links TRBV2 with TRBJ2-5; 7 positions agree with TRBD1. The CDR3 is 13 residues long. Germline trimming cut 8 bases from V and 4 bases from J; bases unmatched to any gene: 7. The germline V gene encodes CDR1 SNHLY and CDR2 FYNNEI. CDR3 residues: CASRRDSVETQYF. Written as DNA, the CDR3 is TGTGCCAGCCGAAGGGACAGTGTAGAGACCCAGTACTTC. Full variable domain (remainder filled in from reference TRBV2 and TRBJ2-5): EPEVTQTPSHQVTQMGQEVILRCVPISNHLYFYWYRQILGQKVEFLVSFYNNEISEKSEIFDDQFSVERPDGSNFTLKIRSTKLEDSAMYFCASRRDSVETQYFGPGTRLLVL.

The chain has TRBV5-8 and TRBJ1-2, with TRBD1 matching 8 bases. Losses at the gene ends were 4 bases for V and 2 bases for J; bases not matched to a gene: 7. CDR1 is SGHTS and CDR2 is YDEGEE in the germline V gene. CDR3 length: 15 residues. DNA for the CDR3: TGTGCCAGCAGCCTAGACAGGGGACGGAACTATGGCTACACCTTC. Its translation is CASSLDRGRNYGYTF.

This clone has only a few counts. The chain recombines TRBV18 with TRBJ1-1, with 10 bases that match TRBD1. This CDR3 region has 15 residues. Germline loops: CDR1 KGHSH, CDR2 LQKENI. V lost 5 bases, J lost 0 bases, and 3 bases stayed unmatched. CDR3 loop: CASSEGQGMNTEAFF. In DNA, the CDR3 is TGTGCCAGCTCAGAGGGACAGGGGATGAACACTGAAGCTTTCTTT.

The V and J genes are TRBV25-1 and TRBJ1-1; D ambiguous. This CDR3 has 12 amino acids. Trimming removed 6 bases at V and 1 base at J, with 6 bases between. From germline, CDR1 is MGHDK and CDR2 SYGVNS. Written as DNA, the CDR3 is TGTGCCAGCAGCAAGAGGAACACTGAAGCTTTCTTT. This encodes CASSKRNTEAFF.

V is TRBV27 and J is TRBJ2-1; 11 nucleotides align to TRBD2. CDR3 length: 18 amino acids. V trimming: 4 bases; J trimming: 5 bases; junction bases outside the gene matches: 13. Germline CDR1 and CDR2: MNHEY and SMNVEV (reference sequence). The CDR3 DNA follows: TGTGCCAGCAGTTCCAGGACTAGCGGGCTCCAAGGGGACAATGAGCAGTTCTTC. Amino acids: CASSSRTSGLQGDNEQFF.

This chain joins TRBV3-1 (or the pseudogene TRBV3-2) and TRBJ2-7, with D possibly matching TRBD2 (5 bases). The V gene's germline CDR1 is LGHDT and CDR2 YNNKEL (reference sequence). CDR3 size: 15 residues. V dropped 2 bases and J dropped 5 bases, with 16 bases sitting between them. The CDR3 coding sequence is TGTGCCAGCAGCCAACGGAACGGGGTGTCCGACGAGCAGTACGTC. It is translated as CASSQRNGVSDEQYV.

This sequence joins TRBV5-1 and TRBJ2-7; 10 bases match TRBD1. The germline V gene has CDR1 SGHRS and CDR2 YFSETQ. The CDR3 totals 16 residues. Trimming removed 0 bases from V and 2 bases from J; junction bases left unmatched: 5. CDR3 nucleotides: TGCGCCAGCAGCTTGGAGGCTGGACAGGGGGCCTACGAGCAGTACGTC. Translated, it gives CASSLEAGQGAYEQYV.

The CDR3 region is CASSEQGQSYGYTF. The CDR3 bases are TGTGCCAGCAGTGAGCAAGGACAGAGCTATGGCTACACCTTC. The genes are TRBV2 and TRBJ1-2; D is perhaps TRBD1 (6 bases). V dropped 3 bases and J dropped 4 bases, with 12 bases sitting between them. There are 14 residues in the CDR3. Germline assignment: CDR1 SNHLY and CDR2 FYNNEI.

The DNA of the CDR3 is TGTGCCAGTAGGGGTAGACTAGCAGGCAATGAGCAGTTCTTC. The encoded protein is CASRGRLAGNEQFF. This chain connects TRBV19 to TRBJ2-1, with 7 bases identical to TRBD2. Trimming at V came to 6 bases and at J to 6 bases, leaving 8 bases not matched to a gene. The CDR3 consists of 14 residues. Germline-derived CDR1 and CDR2 are LNHDA and SQIVND (reference sequence).

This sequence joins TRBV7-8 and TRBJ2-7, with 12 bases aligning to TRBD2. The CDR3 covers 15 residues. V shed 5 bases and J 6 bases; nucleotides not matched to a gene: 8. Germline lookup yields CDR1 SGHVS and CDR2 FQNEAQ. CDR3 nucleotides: TGTGCCAGCAGCGCCGGGGGACTAGCGGGTCTCGAGCAGTACTTC. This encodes CASSAGGLAGLEQYF.

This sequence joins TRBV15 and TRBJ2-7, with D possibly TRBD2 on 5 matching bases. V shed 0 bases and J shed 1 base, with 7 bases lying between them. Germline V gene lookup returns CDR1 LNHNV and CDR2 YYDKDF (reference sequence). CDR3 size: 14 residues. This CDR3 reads CATSRDSASYEQYV. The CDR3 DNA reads TGTGCCACCAGCAGAGATAGCGCGTCCTACGAGCAGTACGTC.

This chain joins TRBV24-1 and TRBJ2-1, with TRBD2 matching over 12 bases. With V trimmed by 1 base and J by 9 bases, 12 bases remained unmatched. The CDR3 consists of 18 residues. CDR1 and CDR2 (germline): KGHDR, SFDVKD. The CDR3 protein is CATSDFLGLAGGKGEQFF. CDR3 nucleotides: TGTGCCACCAGTGATTTCTTGGGGCTAGCGGGAGGGAAGGGTGAGCAGTTCTTC.

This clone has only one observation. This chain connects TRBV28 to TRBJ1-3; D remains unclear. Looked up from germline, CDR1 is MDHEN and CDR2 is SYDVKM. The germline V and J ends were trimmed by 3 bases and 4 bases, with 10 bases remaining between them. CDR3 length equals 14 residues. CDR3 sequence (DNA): TGTGCCAGCAGTTTGGGCGGGCCCGGAAACACCATATATTTT. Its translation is CASSLGGPGNTIYF.

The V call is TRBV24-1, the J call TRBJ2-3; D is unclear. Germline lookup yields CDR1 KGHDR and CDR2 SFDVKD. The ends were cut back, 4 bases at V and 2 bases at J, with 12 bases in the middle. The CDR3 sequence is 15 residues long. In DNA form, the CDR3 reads TGTGCCACCAGTGAGAATAGCAGAATCACAGATACGCAGTATTTT. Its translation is CATSENSRITDTQYF.

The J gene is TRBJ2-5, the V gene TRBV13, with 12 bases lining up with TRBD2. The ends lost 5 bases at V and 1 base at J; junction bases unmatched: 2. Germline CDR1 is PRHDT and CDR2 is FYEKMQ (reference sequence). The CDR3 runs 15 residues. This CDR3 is CASSGLAGPQETQYF. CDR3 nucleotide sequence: TGTGCCAGCAGCGGACTAGCGGGACCCCAAGAGACCCAGTACTTC.

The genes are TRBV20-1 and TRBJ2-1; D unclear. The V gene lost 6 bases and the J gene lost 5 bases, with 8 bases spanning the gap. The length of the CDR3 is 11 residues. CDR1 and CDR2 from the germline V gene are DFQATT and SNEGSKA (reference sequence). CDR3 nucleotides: TGCAGTGCACCTACGAACAATGAGCAGTTCTTC. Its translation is CSAPTNNEQFF.

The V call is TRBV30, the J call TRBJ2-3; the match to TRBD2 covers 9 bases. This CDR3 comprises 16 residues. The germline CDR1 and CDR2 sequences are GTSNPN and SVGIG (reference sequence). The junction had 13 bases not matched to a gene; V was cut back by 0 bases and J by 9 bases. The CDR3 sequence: CAWSVFGGRAGGTQYF. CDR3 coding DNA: TGTGCCTGGAGTGTCTTTGGCGGGAGGGCCGGAGGAACGCAGTATTTT.